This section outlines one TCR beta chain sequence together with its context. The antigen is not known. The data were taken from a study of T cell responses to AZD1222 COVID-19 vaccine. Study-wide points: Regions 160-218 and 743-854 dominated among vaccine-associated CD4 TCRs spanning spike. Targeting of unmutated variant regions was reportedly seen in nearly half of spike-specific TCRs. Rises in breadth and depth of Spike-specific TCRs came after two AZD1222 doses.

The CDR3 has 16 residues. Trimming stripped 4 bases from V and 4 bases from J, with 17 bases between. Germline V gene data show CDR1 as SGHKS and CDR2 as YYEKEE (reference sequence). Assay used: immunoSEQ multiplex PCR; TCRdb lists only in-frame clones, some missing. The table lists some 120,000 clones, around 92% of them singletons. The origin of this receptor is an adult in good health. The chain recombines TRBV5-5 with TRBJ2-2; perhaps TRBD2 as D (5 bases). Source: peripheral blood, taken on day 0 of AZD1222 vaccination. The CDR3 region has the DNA TGTGCCAGCAGCCCGGAGGACGGAACCGCCACCGGGGAGCTGTTTTTT. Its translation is CASSPEDGTATGELFF.